The 29 T cell receptor beta chains presented below share a single source sample, sequenced in a study of human T cells and chemical hapten exposure. Sample time point: patch test 2, 6 weeks after DPC sensitization. Treatment in this sample: therapeutic diphenylcyclopropenone sensitization with weekly scalp DPC. TCRdb processed the RACE reads anew with MiXCR; each CDR3 protein has one entry. The sample lists a few hundred thousand distinct CDR3 sequences, just under 6.5% occurring once. The source was whole blood, collected in connection with sensitization to the hapten diphenylcyclopropenone (DPC). These receptors were collected from a woman under 30 with alopecia areata. Some clones in this sample may be carry-over from other donors' samples.

In its sample, this clonotype was seen a few times. The CDR3 sequence is CASSRSQGAPEQFF. Written as DNA, the CDR3 is TGCGCCAGCAGCCGCTCACAGGGGGCGCCCGAGCAGTTCTTC. V and J are TRBV5-1 and TRBJ2-1, with TRBD1 matching over 9 bases. This CDR3 is built from 14 residues. V shed 4 bases and J 10 bases; nucleotides not matched to a gene: 9. The germline V gene encodes CDR1 SGHRS and CDR2 YFSETQ. The full variable domain, its missing parts supplied by reference TRBV5-1 and TRBJ2-1, is KAGVTQTPRYLIKTRGQQVTLSCSPISGHRSVSWYQQTPGQGLQFLFEYFSETQRNKGNFPGRFSGRQFSNSRSEMNVSTLELGDSALYLCASSRSQGAPEQFFGPGTRLTVL.

This clonotype was counted at least ten times. The chain is built from TRBV13 and TRBJ1-4; no definite D call. Trimming shortened V by 2 bases and J by 10 bases, and 20 bases separated the two germline ends. Germline CDR1 and CDR2: PRHDT and FYEKMQ (reference sequence). The CDR3 runs to 16 residues. CDR3 in amino acids: CASSLNLSGRTGKLFF. CDR3 coding DNA: TGTGCCAGCAGCTTAAATCTGTCTGGGAGAACGGGAAAACTGTTTTTT.

This clonotype was counted a few times. The V gene is TRBV9, the J gene TRBJ2-5; 8 bases match TRBD2. The junction had 8 bases not matched to a gene; V was cut back by 4 bases and J by 0 bases. The CDR3 covers 16 residues. Germline lookup yields CDR1 SGDLS and CDR2 YYNGEE. CDR3 nucleotides: TGTGCCAGCAGCTCCTCGACTAGCGTGTACCAAGAGACCCAGTACTTC. Its protein is CASSSSTSVYQETQYF. Drawing the rest from reference TRBV9 and TRBJ2-5, the complete variable domain is DSGVTQTPKHLITATGQRVTLRCSPRSGDLSVYWYQQSLDQGLQFLIQYYNGEERAKGNILERFSAQQFPDLHSELNLSSLELGDSALYFCASSSSTSVYQETQYFGPGTRLLVL.

This clonotype was seen repeatedly, ten times or more. The V gene is TRBV10-3, the J gene TRBJ2-2; TRBD2 matches at 7 bases. The germline V gene encodes CDR1 ENHRY and CDR2 SYGVKD. This CDR3 is built from 14 residues. V was clipped by 7 bases and J by 6 bases; unmatched bases: 8. This chain's CDR3 is CAITEGGDPGELFF. In DNA form, the CDR3 reads TGTGCCATCACCGAGGGAGGGGACCCCGGGGAGCTGTTTTTT.

The sample holds many counts of this clonotype. The rearrangement joins TRBV29-1 to TRBJ1-2; the D is unclear. Trimming left V 0 bases short and J 2 bases short, with 7 bases between. The CDR3 covers 13 residues. Germline CDR1 SQVTM, CDR2 ANQGSEA. The CDR3 spells CSVEEGRNYGYTF. DNA for the CDR3: TGCAGCGTTGAAGAAGGGCGGAACTATGGCTACACCTTC.

This clonotype was recorded at least ten times. The chain links TRBV9 to TRBJ1-2; D is possibly TRBD1 (5 bases). The CDR3 runs to 14 residues. Trimming stripped 4 bases from V and 5 bases from J, with 15 bases between. From germline, CDR1 is SGDLS and CDR2 YYNGEE. The CDR3 sequence is CASSLEGSRYGYTF. In DNA form, the CDR3 reads TGTGCCAGCAGCCTAGAGGGGAGTCGGTATGGCTACACCTTC.

CDR3 amino acids: CASSPQEVTDTQYF. The CDR3 region has the DNA TGTGCCAGCAGTCCTCAGGAGGTGACGGATACGCAGTATTTT. This sequence joins TRBV12-3 or TRBV12-4 and TRBJ2-3; a possible D gene is TRBD2 (5 bases). V lost 5 bases to trimming and J lost 6 bases, with 15 bases between them. The CDR3 runs to 14 residues.

This clonotype was recorded at least ten times. The chain combines TRBV18 with TRBJ1-5; 8 bases agree with TRBD1. The CDR3 contains 16 residues. The germline V gene encodes CDR1 KGHSH and CDR2 LQKENI. Trimming took 3 bases from V and 4 from J; bases not matched to a gene: 8. The CDR3 region is CASSPTTGGRNQPQHF. CDR3 DNA sequence: TGTGCCAGCTCACCCACTACAGGGGGGAGGAATCAGCCCCAGCATTTT.

This clonotype was counted at least ten times. The CDR3 region is CASSSETGAHSPLHF. CDR3 nucleotide sequence: TGTGCCAGCAGCTCAGAGACAGGGGCGCATTCACCCCTCCACTTT. V usage is TRBV5-4 and J usage is TRBJ1-6; 8 nucleotides align to TRBD1. The CDR3 has 15 amino acids. The junction had 7 bases not matched to a gene; V was cut back by 3 bases and J by 8 bases. Germline assignment: CDR1 SGHNT and CDR2 YYREEE (reference sequence).

This clonotype has ten or more counts. The rearrangement links TRBV7-2 to TRBJ1-1, with TRBD1 matching 7 bases. V trimming: 10 bases; J trimming: 7 bases; junction bases outside the gene matches: 12. The CDR3 runs to 13 residues. Germline V lookup: CDR1 SGHTA, CDR2 FQGNSA. The CDR3 loop reads CATKDGQANEAFF. As DNA, the CDR3 is TGTGCCACAAAGGACGGACAGGCGAATGAAGCTTTCTTT.

Ten or more counts support this clonotype. Written as DNA, the CDR3 is TGTGCCAGCAGTCTTCAGGACCAGAGAGCCTACGAGCAGTACTTC. Translating it yields CASSLQDQRAYEQYF. V usage is TRBV2 and J usage is TRBJ2-7; D not certain. Germline V gene data show CDR1 as SNHLY and CDR2 as FYNNEI. The length of the CDR3 is 15 residues. Trimming shortened V by 5 bases and J by 2 bases, and 16 bases separated the two germline ends.

The table lists this clonotype with many counts. The rearrangement joins TRBV5-1 to TRBJ1-2, with 7 bases identical to TRBD1. Germline loops: CDR1 SGHRS, CDR2 YFSETQ. V trimming: 6 bases; J trimming: 4 bases; junction bases outside the gene matches: 9. The CDR3 contains 14 residues. The CDR3, as DNA: TGCGCCAGCACTCTACCCGGACAGGCCTATGGCTACACCTTC. Translating it yields CASTLPGQAYGYTF.

This clonotype has a handful of counts. This chain links TRBV7-8 with TRBJ1-5, with D uncertain. V was pared by 1 base and J by 9 bases, with 10 bases between. CDR1 SGHVS and CDR2 FQNEAQ come from the germline V gene. This CDR3 spans 13 amino acids. CDR3 loop: CASSLEINRPQHF. CDR3 in DNA: TGTGCCAGCAGCTTAGAGATTAACAGGCCCCAGCATTTT.

The V call is TRBV12-5, the J call TRBJ2-1; 7 positions agree with TRBD2. The germline V gene encodes CDR1 LGHNT and CDR2 FRNRAP. CDR3 length: 14 amino acids. J was trimmed by 8 bases and V by 0 bases; bases with no gene match: 4. This CDR3 is CASGLVPGRDEQFF. The DNA for the CDR3 is TGTGCTAGTGGTTTGGTACCAGGGAGGGATGAGCAGTTCTTC.

This clonotype came up a few times. V is TRBV9 and J is TRBJ2-1; 8 bases line up with TRBD1. This CDR3 comprises 17 residues. V was pared by 4 bases and J by 4 bases, with 13 bases of the junction left unmatched. Per germline, CDR1 SGDLS and CDR2 YYNGEE. The CDR3 DNA reads as TGTGCCAGCAGCCCCCGACCGAACAGGGGGACATACAATGAGCAGTTCTTC. Protein: CASSPRPNRGTYNEQFF.

The genes are TRBV28 and TRBJ2-7; 7 bases fit TRBD1. The germline gives CDR1 MDHEN, CDR2 SYDVKM. The CDR3 spans 13 residues. The ends lost 5 bases at V and 9 bases at J; junction bases unmatched: 10. CDR3 sequence reads: CASSSRGLSVQYF. The DNA of the CDR3 is TGTGCCAGCAGTAGCAGGGGGTTATCCGTGCAGTACTTC.

This clonotype was seen a handful of times. This chain links TRBV20-1 with TRBJ1-5; D remains unclear. CDR1 is DFQATT, CDR2 SNEGSKA, per germline (reference sequence). The CDR3 covers 12 residues. Trimming shortened V by 4 bases and J by 4 bases, and 8 bases separated the two germline ends. In nucleotides, the CDR3 is TGCAGTGCTACGGGGAAAAATCAGCCCCAGCATTTT. This sequence encodes CSATGKNQPQHF.

V is TRBV29-1 and J is TRBJ1-2, with D tentatively TRBD1 (6 bases). V was pared by 8 bases and J by 0 bases, with 13 bases between. The CDR3 loop spans 13 amino acids. Germline V lookup: CDR1 SQVTM, CDR2 ANQGSEA. CDR3 amino acids: CSTWTATNYGYTF. The DNA of the CDR3 is TGCAGCACCTGGACAGCAACTAACTATGGCTACACCTTC.

This clonotype occurred many times. This rearrangement joins TRBV5-1 to TRBJ2-2, with TRBD1 matching 8 bases. Germline assignment: CDR1 SGHRS and CDR2 YFSETQ. J gave up 4 bases and V 3 bases, and 5 bases lay outside the gene matches. This CDR3 region has 15 residues. The CDR3 region is CASSSGTGLTGELFF. CDR3 nucleotides: TGCGCCAGCAGCTCCGGGACAGGTCTCACCGGGGAGCTGTTTTTT.

This clonotype was seen at least ten times. The chain employs TRBV4-3 and TRBJ1-1, with TRBD1 as a possible D gene (5 bases). Germline loops: CDR1 LGHNA, CDR2 YSLEER. Trimming took 0 bases from V and 5 from J, leaving 22 bases between them. The CDR3 sequence is 18 residues long. CDR3 amino acids: CASSQDIGRAGRRTEAFF. CDR3 nucleotides: TGCGCCAGCAGCCAAGATATCGGTCGGGCAGGGCGGAGGACTGAAGCTTTCTTT.

The V call is TRBV28, the J call TRBJ2-3; the D call may be TRBD1 or TRBD2 (5 bases each). The CDR3 is made up of 17 amino acids. Germline assignment: CDR1 MDHEN and CDR2 SYDVKM. V shed 6 bases and J shed 1 base, with 20 bases lying between them. The CDR3 sequence: CASRPVGTLLGTDTQYF. The CDR3 nucleotides are TGTGCCAGCAGACCGGTCGGGACCCTCTTGGGCACAGATACGCAGTATTTT.

This clonotype was seen only a few times. This chain links TRBV6-5 with TRBJ1-1, with a possible D match to TRBD1 (6 bases). CDR3 size: 15 residues. Germline V gene lookup returns CDR1 MNHEY and CDR2 SVGAGI. V lost 0 bases and J lost 4, with 12 bases in between. CDR3 sequence: CASSYSEGVGTEAFF. The CDR3 bases are TGTGCCAGCAGTTACTCAGAGGGGGTGGGCACTGAAGCTTTCTTT.

This clonotype came up many times. A read error may explain this, as a much larger clone is one base away. The genes are TRBV7-2 and TRBJ1-1; D remains unclear. Germline V CDR1 and CDR2: SGHTA, FQGNSA. The germline V and J ends were trimmed by 2 bases and 0 bases, with 4 bases remaining between them. The CDR3 spans 13 residues. This CDR3 reads CASSLLVNTEAFF. CDR3 sequence (DNA): TGTGCCAGCAGCTTATTGGTGAACACTGAAGCTTTCTTT. Filled out from reference TRBV7-2 and TRBJ1-1, the complete variable domain reads GAGVSQSPSNKVTEKGKDVELRCDPISGHTALYWYRQSLGQGLEFLIYFQGNSAPDKSGLPSDRFSAERTGGSVSTLTIQRTQQEDSAVYLCASSLLVNTEAFFGQGTRLTVV.

This clonotype was recorded many times. The chain's CDR3 is CASSQERTSGGLYNEQFF. The CDR3, as DNA: TGCGCCAGCAGCCAAGAAAGGACTAGCGGGGGTCTATACAATGAGCAGTTCTTC. The chain combines TRBV4-3 with TRBJ2-1; TRBD2 matches 13 bases. In germline, CDR1 is LGHNA, CDR2 YSLEER. The V segment lost 0 bases and the J segment 4 bases; nucleotides outside the gene matches: 6. CDR3 length: 18 residues.

The gene calls are TRBV4-1 and TRBJ1-5; 11 nucleotides align to TRBD1. Germline loops: CDR1 MGHRA, CDR2 YSYEKL. The CDR3 has 15 residues. The ends lost 1 base at V and 6 bases at J; junction bases unmatched: 2. The CDR3 DNA sequence: TGCGCCAGCAGCCAAGGGACAGGGGGCCTTCAGCCCCAGCATTTT. Protein: CASSQGTGGLQPQHF.

This clonotype was found a few times. The chain combines TRBV12-3 or TRBV12-4 with TRBJ2-2; tentatively, D is TRBD1 (5 bases). The CDR3 is 13 residues long. Trimming shortened V by 6 bases and J by 5 bases, and 10 bases separated the two germline ends. This CDR3 reads CASRPGWTGELFF. CDR3 DNA sequence: TGTGCCAGCAGACCAGGGTGGACCGGGGAGCTGTTTTTT.

This clonotype was seen a handful of times. The chain has TRBV2 and TRBJ1-1; maybe TRBD1 (6 bases). Germline-derived CDR1 and CDR2 are SNHLY and FYNNEI. Trimming pared 2 bases from V and 6 bases from J, leaving 10 bases between. The CDR3 is 13 residues long. The CDR3 protein is CASSEPRGAEAFF. In nucleotides, the CDR3 is TGTGCCAGCAGTGAACCCAGGGGCGCTGAAGCTTTCTTT.

This clonotype was detected only a few times. The chain has TRBV5-1 and TRBJ1-2; 7 bases are a match to TRBD1. With V trimmed by 6 bases and J by 3 bases, 17 bases remained unmatched. The V gene's germline CDR1 is SGHRS and CDR2 YFSETQ. The CDR3 totals 17 residues. Written as DNA, the CDR3 is TGCGCCAGCAACGAAAAGCCGGGACAGATCTCCGACTATGGCTACACCTTC. It specifies CASNEKPGQISDYGYTF.

The table lists this clonotype with a few counts. The CDR3 loop reads CASSPAGDRGQYGYTF. The CDR3 region has the DNA TGTGCCAGTAGTCCCGCGGGGGACAGGGGGCAATATGGCTACACCTTC. The V and J genes are TRBV19 and TRBJ1-2, with 12 bases that match TRBD1. V lost 5 bases to trimming and J lost 5 bases; unmatched junction nucleotides: 9. Germline-derived CDR1 and CDR2 are LNHDA and SQIVND (reference sequence). The CDR3 is made up of 16 amino acids.